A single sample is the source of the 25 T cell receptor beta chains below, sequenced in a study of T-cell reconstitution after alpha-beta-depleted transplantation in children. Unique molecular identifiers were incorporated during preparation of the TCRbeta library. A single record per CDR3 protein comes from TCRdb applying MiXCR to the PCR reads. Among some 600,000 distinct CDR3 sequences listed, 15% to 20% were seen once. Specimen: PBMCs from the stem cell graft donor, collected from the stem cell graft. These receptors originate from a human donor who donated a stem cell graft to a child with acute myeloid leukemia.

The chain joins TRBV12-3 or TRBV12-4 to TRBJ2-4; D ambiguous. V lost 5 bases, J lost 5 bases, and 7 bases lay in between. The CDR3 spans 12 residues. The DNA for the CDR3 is TGTGCCAGCAGTCGAGCTCAAAACATTCAGTACTTC. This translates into CASSRAQNIQYF.

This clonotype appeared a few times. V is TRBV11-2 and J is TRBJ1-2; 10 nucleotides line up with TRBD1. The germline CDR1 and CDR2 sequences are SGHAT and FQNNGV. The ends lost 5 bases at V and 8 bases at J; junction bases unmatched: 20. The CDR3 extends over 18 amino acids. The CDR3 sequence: CASSPWLTGGETTDGYTF. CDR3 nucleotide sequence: TGTGCCAGCAGCCCATGGCTGACAGGGGGCGAGACAACGGACGGCTACACCTTC.

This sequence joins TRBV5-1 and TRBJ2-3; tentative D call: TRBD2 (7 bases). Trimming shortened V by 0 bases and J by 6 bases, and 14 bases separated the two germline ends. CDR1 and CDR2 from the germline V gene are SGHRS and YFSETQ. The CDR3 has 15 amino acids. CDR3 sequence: CASSLVGRGADTQYF. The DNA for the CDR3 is TGCGCCAGCAGCTTGGTGGGGAGGGGGGCTGATACGCAGTATTTT.

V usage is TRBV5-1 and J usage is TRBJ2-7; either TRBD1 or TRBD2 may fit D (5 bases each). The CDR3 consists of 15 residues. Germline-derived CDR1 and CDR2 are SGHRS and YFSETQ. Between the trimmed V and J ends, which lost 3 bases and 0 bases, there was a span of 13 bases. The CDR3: CASSSGTPSSYEQYF. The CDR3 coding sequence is TGCGCCAGCAGCTCAGGGACCCCCAGCTCCTACGAGCAGTACTTC.

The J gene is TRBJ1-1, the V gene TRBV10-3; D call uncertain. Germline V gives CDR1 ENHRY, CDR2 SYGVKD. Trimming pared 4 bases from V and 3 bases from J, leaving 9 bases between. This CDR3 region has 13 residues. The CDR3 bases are TGTGCCATCAGTGGGCCTAGGGACACTGAAGCTTTCTTT. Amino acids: CAISGPRDTEAFF.

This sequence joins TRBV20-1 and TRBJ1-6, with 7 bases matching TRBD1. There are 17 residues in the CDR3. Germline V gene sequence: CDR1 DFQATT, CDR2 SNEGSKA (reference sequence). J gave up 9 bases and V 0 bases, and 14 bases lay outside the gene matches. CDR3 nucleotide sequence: TGCAGTGCTAGAGATGACAACCGAGGGGGCGAAAGTTCACCCCTCCACTTT. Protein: CSARDDNRGGESSPLHF.

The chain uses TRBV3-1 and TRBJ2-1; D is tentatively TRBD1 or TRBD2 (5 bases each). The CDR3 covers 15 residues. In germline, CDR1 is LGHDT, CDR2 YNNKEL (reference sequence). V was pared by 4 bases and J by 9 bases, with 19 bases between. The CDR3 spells CASSLLSTPRGEQFF. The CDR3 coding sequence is TGTGCCAGCAGCCTTCTTTCTACCCCGAGGGGTGAGCAGTTCTTC.

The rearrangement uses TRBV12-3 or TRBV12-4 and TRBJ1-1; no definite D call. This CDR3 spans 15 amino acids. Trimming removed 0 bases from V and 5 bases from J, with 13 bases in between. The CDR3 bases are TGTGCCAGCAGTTTAGCCCCTGACCCGGGGACTGAAGCTTTCTTT. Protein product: CASSLAPDPGTEAFF.

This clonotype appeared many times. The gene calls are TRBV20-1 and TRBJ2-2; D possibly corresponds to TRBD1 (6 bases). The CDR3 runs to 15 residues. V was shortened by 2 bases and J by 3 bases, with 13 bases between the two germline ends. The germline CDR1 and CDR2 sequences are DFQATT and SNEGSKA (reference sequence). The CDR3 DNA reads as TGCAGTGCTAGATCTGGGGGCGCGTACACCGGGGAGCTGTTTTTT. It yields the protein CSARSGGAYTGELFF.

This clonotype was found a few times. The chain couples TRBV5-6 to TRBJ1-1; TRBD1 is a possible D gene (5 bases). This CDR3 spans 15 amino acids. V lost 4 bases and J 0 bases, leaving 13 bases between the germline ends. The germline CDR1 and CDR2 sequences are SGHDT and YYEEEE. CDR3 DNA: TGTGCCAGCAGCCGTAGGGGATGGCTGAACACTGAAGCTTTCTTT. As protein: CASSRRGWLNTEAFF.

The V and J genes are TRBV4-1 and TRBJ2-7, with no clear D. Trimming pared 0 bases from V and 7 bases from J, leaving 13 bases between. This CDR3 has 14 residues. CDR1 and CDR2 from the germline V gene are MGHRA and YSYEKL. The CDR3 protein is CASSQDLAVAEQYV. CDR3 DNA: TGCGCCAGCAGCCAAGATCTGGCCGTAGCAGAGCAGTACGTC.

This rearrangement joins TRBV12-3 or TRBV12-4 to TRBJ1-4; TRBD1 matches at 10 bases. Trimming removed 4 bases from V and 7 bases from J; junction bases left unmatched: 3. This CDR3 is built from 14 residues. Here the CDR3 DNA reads TGTGCCAGCAGTTGGGACAGGGGAAGTGAAAAACTGTTTTTT. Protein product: CASSWDRGSEKLFF.

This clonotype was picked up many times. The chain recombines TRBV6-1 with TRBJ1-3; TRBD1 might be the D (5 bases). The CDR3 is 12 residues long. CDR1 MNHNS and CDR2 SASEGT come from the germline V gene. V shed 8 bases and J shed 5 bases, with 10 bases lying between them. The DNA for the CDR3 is TGTGCCAGCCTCCGGGGCAGAAACACCATATATTTT. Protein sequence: CASLRGRNTIYF.

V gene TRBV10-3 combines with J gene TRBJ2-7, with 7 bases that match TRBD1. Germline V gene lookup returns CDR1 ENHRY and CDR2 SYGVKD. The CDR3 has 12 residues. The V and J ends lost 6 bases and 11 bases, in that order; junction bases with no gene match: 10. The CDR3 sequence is CAIRTGSPGEYV. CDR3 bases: TGTGCCATCAGGACAGGGTCCCCTGGGGAGTACGTC.

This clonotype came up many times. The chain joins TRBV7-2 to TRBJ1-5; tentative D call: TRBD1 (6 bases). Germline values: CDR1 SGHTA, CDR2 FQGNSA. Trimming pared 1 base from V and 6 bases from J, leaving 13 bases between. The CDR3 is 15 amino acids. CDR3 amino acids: CASSLDRAPSQPQHF. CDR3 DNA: TGTGCCAGCAGCTTAGACAGGGCTCCCTCTCAGCCCCAGCATTTT.

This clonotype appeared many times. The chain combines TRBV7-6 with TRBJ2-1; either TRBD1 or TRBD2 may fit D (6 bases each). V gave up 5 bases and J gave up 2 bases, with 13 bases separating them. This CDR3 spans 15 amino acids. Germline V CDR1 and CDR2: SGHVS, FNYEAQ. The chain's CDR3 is CASSRGGKPYNEQFF. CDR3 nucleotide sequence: TGTGCCAGCAGCCGAGGGGGGAAACCCTACAATGAGCAGTTCTTC.

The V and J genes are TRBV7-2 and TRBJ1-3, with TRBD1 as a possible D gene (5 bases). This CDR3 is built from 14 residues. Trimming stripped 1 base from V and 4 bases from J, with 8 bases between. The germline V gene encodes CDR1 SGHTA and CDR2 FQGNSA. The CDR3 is CASSLVRGGNTIYF. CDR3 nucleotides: TGTGCCAGCAGCTTAGTTCGGGGGGGAAACACCATATATTTT.

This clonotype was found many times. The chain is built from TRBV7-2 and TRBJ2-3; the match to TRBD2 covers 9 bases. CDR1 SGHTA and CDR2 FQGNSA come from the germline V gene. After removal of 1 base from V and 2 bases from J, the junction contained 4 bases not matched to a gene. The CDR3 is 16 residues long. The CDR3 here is CASSLGGRGFTDTQYF. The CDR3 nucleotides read TGTGCCAGCAGCTTAGGCGGGAGGGGGTTCACAGATACGCAGTATTTT.

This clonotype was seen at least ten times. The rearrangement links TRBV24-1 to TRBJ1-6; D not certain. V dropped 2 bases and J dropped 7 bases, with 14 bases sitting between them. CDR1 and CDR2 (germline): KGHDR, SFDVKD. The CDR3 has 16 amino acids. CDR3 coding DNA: TGTGCCACCAGTGATTACCGGGGAACGGAGAATTCACCCCTCCACTTT. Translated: CATSDYRGTENSPLHF.

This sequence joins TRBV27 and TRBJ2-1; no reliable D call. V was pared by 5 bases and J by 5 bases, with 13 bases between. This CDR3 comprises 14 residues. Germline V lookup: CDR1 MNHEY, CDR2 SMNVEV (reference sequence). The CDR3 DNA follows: TGTGCCAGCAGTGGAAGAGACGGAGACAATGAGCAGTTCTTC. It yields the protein CASSGRDGDNEQFF.

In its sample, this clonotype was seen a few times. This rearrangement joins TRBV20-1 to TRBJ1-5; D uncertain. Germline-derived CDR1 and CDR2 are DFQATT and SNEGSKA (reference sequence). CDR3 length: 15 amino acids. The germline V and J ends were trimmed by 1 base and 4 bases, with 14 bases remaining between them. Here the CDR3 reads CSARGMGRANQPQHF. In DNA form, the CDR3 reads TGCAGTGCTAGAGGGATGGGTAGAGCAAATCAGCCCCAGCATTTT.

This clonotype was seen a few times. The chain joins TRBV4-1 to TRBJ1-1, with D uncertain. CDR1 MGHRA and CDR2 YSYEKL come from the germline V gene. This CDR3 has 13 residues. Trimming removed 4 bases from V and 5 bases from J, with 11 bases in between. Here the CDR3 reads CASSLRTGTEAFF. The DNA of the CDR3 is TGCGCCAGCAGCCTTCGGACGGGGACTGAAGCTTTCTTT.

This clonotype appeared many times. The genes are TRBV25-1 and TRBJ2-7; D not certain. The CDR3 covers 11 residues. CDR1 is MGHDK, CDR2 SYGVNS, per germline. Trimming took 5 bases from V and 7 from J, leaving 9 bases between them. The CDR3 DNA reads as TGTGCCAGCAGTTTCCTCGGGGAGCAGTACGTC. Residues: CASSFLGEQYV.

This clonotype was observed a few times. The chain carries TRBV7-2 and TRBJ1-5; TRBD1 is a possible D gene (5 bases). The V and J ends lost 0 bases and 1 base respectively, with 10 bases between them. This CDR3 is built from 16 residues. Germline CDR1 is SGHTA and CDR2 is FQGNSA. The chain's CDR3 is CASSLALGGSNQPQHF. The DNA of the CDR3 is TGTGCCAGCAGCTTAGCCCTTGGGGGAAGCAATCAGCCCCAGCATTTT.

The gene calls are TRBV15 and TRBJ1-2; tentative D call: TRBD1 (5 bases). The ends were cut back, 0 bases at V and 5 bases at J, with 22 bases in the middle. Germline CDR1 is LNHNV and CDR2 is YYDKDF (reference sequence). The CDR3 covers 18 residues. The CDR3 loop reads CATSRDSFGGNPFYGYTF. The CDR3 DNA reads TGTGCCACCAGCAGAGATTCATTTGGGGGAAACCCATTTTATGGCTACACCTTC.